These T cell receptor beta chains were read from a single sample in a study of graft-versus-host responses after intestinal transplantation. The antigens for these receptors are not known. TCRdb's table, derived via immunoSEQ multiplex PCR, lists solely in-frame clones and lacks some. Among about 89,000 clones listed, about nine tenths were seen once. The sample was unstimulated CD4+ T cells sorted from spleen or lymph node cells, taken before intestinal transplant. Receptor source: a human donor who received an intestinal transplant. Both conserved end residues are part of each CDR3. D genes are given only for firm matches. Where a row states a size, it is once, few, many or the class of an expanded clone; other rows omit it.

d_call	v_call	clone_size	j_call	cdr3_nt	cdr3_aa
.	TRBV29-1	.	TRBJ1-6	TGCACCCTTCACCGAGACAGGAATAATTCACCCCTCCACTTT	CTLHRDRNNSPLHF
TRBD1	TRBV7-8	.	TRBJ1-5	TGTGCCAGCAGCTTAGAAACAGGGGGCAAGAATCAGCCCCAGCATTTT	CASSLETGGKNQPQHF
TRBD1	TRBV19	.	TRBJ1-2	TGTGCCAGTACCCAAGGGGGCAGAGGCTATGGCTACACCTTC	CASTQGGRGYGYTF
.	TRBV6-5	.	TRBJ1-5	TGTGCCAGCAGGTCGGCGGGGTACAATCAGCCCCAGCATTTT	CASRSAGYNQPQHF
.	TRBV5-5	.	TRBJ1-6	TGTGCCAGCAGCCTATACAGAACGAGCTCCTATAATTCACCCCTCCACTTT	CASSLYRTSSYNSPLHF
TRBD2	TRBV7-9	once	TRBJ2-1	TGTGCCACCCGCGTGTGGACTAGCGGGGGGGCGGATGAGCAGTTCTTC	CATRVWTSGGADEQFF
TRBD2	TRBV27	.	TRBJ2-3	TGTGCCAGCAGTCCCCTCCAAGCGGGGGGGCCGTCAGATACGCAGTATTTT	CASSPLQAGGPSDTQYF
.	TRBV5-4	.	TRBJ1-2	TGTGCCAGCAGCTTGGTGGCAGGATTGGGGGCGCCGAGTGGCTACACCTTC	CASSLVAGLGAPSGYTF
TRBD2	TRBV4-3	.	TRBJ2-3	TGCGCCAGCAGCGTTAGCGGGGGAGATACGCAGTATTTT	CASSVSGGDTQYF
TRBD1	TRBV4-3	.	TRBJ1-4	TGCGCCAGCAGCCGGACAGGGGGAGGAGAAAAACTGTTTTTT	CASSRTGGGEKLFF
TRBD2	TRBV10-2	.	TRBJ2-1	TGCGCCAGCAGCATCGGCGGGGGGCTGGGAAATGAGCAGTTCTTC	CASSIGGGLGNEQFF
.	TRBV5-1	.	TRBJ1-1	TGCGCCAGCAGCGACCAGGCCCAGAACACTGAAGCTTTCTTT	CASSDQAQNTEAFF
TRBD1	TRBV5-4	once	TRBJ1-2	TGTGCCAGCACCCCGGGACAGGGGGGCTATGGCTACACCTTC	CASTPGQGGYGYTF
TRBD1	TRBV6-1	.	TRBJ1-2	TGTGCCAGCAGTTACAGGGGCCGCACCTTC	CASSYRGRTF
.	TRBV7-9	.	TRBJ1-2	TGTGCCAGCAGCTTAGGGACACCGAATGGCTACACCTTC	CASSLGTPNGYTF
.	TRBV5-1	.	TRBJ1-6	TGCGCCAGCAGCTTCCGGGAGAGCTCCTATAATTCACCCCTCCACTTT	CASSFRESSYNSPLHF
TRBD1	TRBV2	.	TRBJ1-2	TGTGCCAGCAGTGAGTTATATGAGACAGGGGGCGATGGCTACACCTTC	CASSELYETGGDGYTF
.	TRBV4-1	.	TRBJ2-7	TGCGCCAGCAGCCAAGATCGCCTTTCCCGCGGTTTCTACGAGCAGTACTTC	CASSQDRLSRGFYEQYF
.	TRBV7-2	.	TRBJ1-1	TGTGCCAGCAACCCATGGGGCGGGATGGGGACTGAAGCTTTCTTT	CASNPWGGMGTEAFF
.	TRBV4-3	.	TRBJ2-7	TGCGCCAGCAGCCAAGAGGTGCGGCTATACGAGCAGTACTTC	CASSQEVRLYEQYF
.	TRBV5-4	.	TRBJ1-1	TGTGCCAGCAGCTTGGCCCCCGGAGGGGACACTGAAGCTTTCTTT	CASSLAPGGDTEAFF
.	TRBV6-1	.	TRBJ2-6	TGTGCCAGCAGCGCGGGGAGCTCTGGGGCCAACGTCCTGACTTTC	CASSAGSSGANVLTF
.	TRBV30	.	TRBJ2-2	TGTGCCTGGAGCGCCGGGAGAAACACCGGGGAGCTGTTTTTT	CAWSAGRNTGELFF